These 20 T cell receptor beta chains share one sample of origin, sequenced in a study of cytomegalovirus exposure and HLA in healthy donors. The study ran its PCR with 60 Vbeta and 13 Jbeta primers. Profiled with immunoSEQ multiplex PCR; TCRdb holds only in-frame clones, not every one. The repertoire holds 150,000 to 200,000 clones, with over 60% as singletons. Sequencing input: PBMCs. These receptors were taken from a woman aged 30 to 39 in good health and CMV-seronegative.

The rearrangement uses TRBV7-9 and TRBJ1-1; D might be TRBD1 (5 bases). The V gene's germline CDR1 is SEHNR and CDR2 FQNEAQ (reference sequence). Trimming pared 5 bases from V and 7 bases from J, leaving 11 bases between. This CDR3 region has 12 residues. As DNA, the CDR3 is TGTGCCAGCAGCGGGGGGAGAGTTGAAGCTTTCTTT. This gives the protein CASSGGRVEAFF. Full variable domain (rest looked up from reference TRBV7-9 and TRBJ1-1): DTGVSQNPRHKITKRGQNVTFRCDPISEHNRLYWYRQTLGQGPEFLTYFQNEAQLEKSRLLSDRFSAERPKGSFSTLEIQRTEQGDSAMYLCASSGGRVEAFFGQGTRLTVV.

The chain links TRBV4-2 to TRBJ1-5; D might be TRBD1 (5 bases). There are 15 residues in the CDR3. The V end was cut by 2 bases, the J end by 4 bases, with 12 bases between. Germline-derived CDR1 and CDR2 are LGHNA and YNFKEQ. The CDR3 bases are TGTGCCAGCAGCCAATCAACGGGGGGAAATCAGCCCCAGCATTTT. Amino acids: CASSQSTGGNQPQHF.

The genes are TRBV27 and TRBJ2-1, with D possibly TRBD2 on 5 matching bases. This CDR3 comprises 13 residues. With 4 bases removed from V and 8 bases from J, the gap between germline ends came to 12 bases. Germline lookup yields CDR1 MNHEY and CDR2 SMNVEV (reference sequence). Written as DNA, the CDR3 is TGTGCCAGCAGTTCACCCCCGGGATATGAGCAGTTCTTC. Encoded protein: CASSSPPGYEQFF.

The V gene is TRBV4-1, the J gene TRBJ2-2, with 9 bases aligning to TRBD1. V gave up 1 base and J gave up 4 bases; unmatched junction bases: 4. The germline V gene encodes CDR1 MGHRA and CDR2 YSYEKL. The CDR3 covers 16 residues. CDR3: CASSQVVTGGTGELFF. In nucleotides, the CDR3 is TGCGCCAGCAGCCAAGTGGTGACAGGGGGCACCGGGGAGCTGTTTTTT.

V gene TRBV4-1 combines with J gene TRBJ2-2, with 12 bases that match TRBD2. Trimming cost V 3 bases and J 1 base; bases outside gene matches: 6. The CDR3 covers 18 residues. The germline V gene has CDR1 MGHRA and CDR2 YSYEKL. CDR3 loop: CASSHLGGLAGNTGELFF. Written as DNA, the CDR3 is TGCGCCAGCAGCCATCTTGGGGGACTAGCGGGGAACACCGGGGAGCTGTTTTTT.

The gene calls are TRBV5-1 and TRBJ2-7; 9 nucleotides align to TRBD2. The germline gives CDR1 SGHRS, CDR2 YFSETQ. There are 15 residues in the CDR3. V lost 4 bases and J lost 4; bases outside the gene matches: 9. CDR3: CASSESGGLPYEQYF. In DNA, the CDR3 is TGCGCCAGCAGCGAAAGCGGGGGGCTGCCGTACGAGCAGTACTTC.

On this clone itself: Other DNA sequences of this sample code for an identical CDR3. V is TRBV5-1 and J is TRBJ1-5, with no clear D. The ends were cut back, 2 bases at V and 2 bases at J, with 5 bases in the middle. The CDR3 has 13 amino acids. CDR1 and CDR2 (germline): SGHRS, YFSETQ. This CDR3 reads CASSFSGNQPQHF. The CDR3 DNA reads TGCGCCAGCAGCTTCAGTGGCAATCAGCCCCAGCATTTT.

The chain couples TRBV4-3 to TRBJ1-3; D gene unclear. CDR1 is LGHNA and CDR2 is YSLEER in the germline V gene. Trimming pared 3 bases from V and 3 bases from J, leaving 6 bases between. The CDR3 sequence is 13 residues long. CDR3: CASSQGDGNTIYF. In DNA form, the CDR3 reads TGCGCCAGCAGCCAGGGAGATGGAAACACCATATATTTT.

The V call is TRBV7-9, the J call TRBJ2-2; the match to TRBD1 covers 9 bases. CDR1 and CDR2 (germline): SEHNR, FQNEAQ (reference sequence). Trimming took 9 bases from V and 15 from J; bases not matched to a gene: 8. CDR3 length: 11 amino acids. CDR3 sequence: CARKHRGQLFF. The CDR3 bases are TGTGCCAGAAAACACAGGGGGCAGTTGTTTTTT.

The chain is built from TRBV7-2 and TRBJ2-3; possible D gene TRBD1, 6 bases. The CDR3 has 13 amino acids. Deletions cut 3 bases from V and 11 bases from J, with 15 bases between. Germline V gene sequence: CDR1 SGHTA, CDR2 FQGNSA. The CDR3 nucleotides read TGTGCCAGCAGCTTGGGGACACCCGGTCTGCAGTATTTT. Protein sequence: CASSLGTPGLQYF.

This clone occurred a few times. V is TRBV7-3 and J is TRBJ1-2; 10 nucleotides match TRBD1. The germline CDR1 and CDR2 sequences are SGHTA and FQGTGA. Trimming took 1 base from V and 8 from J; bases not matched to a gene: 7. CDR3 length: 15 amino acids. Here the CDR3 DNA reads TGTGCCAGCAGCTTAATGCCCGGACAGGGGGAAGGCTACACCTTC. This encodes CASSLMPGQGEGYTF.

V is TRBV5-4 and J is TRBJ2-1, with a possible D match to TRBD2 (7 bases). The CDR3 spans 17 residues. The germline gives CDR1 SGHNT, CDR2 YYREEE (reference sequence). V was clipped by 0 bases and J by 3 bases, with 16 bases between them. The CDR3 reads CASSLDLAGASYNEQFF. The CDR3 nucleotides read TGTGCCAGCAGCTTGGATCTGGCGGGGGCTAGCTACAATGAGCAGTTCTTC.

A few counts support this clone. The DNA of the CDR3 is TGTGCCAGCAGCGGGGGTGGGGACAGGGGGGACTATGGCTACACCTTC. It codes for CASSGGGDRGDYGYTF. The chain is built from TRBV9 and TRBJ1-2; TRBD1 aligns across 11 bases. From germline, CDR1 is SGDLS and CDR2 YYNGEE. The V and J ends lost 3 bases and 3 bases, in that order; junction bases with no gene match: 7. This CDR3 comprises 16 residues.

The chain uses TRBV23-1 and TRBJ1-2; TRBD1 agrees at 10 bases. TRBV23-1 is treated as an ORF (open reading frame) with a function not yet certain. The CDR3 length is 15 residues. V trimming: 4 bases; J trimming: 7 bases; junction bases outside the gene matches: 9. CDR3 bases: TGCGCCAGCAGTCTTCGGACAGGGGGAAAGGGTGGCTACACCTTC. Its translation is CASSLRTGGKGGYTF.

In DNA, the CDR3 is TGTGCCAGCAGTGTCAAATTGAGGGACGGAGGGACAGGGGTTGCCTACGAGCAGTACTTC. This encodes CASSVKLRDGGTGVAYEQYF. The rearrangement uses TRBV6-1 and TRBJ2-7; 10 bases align to TRBD1. The V gene's germline CDR1 is MNHNS and CDR2 SASEGT. There are 20 residues in the CDR3. Germline trimming cut 4 bases from V and 2 bases from J; bases unmatched to any gene: 20.

The chain links TRBV29-1 to TRBJ1-2, with 8 bases that match TRBD1. The CDR3 has 14 amino acids. Trimming removed 5 bases from V and 4 bases from J; junction bases left unmatched: 9. Germline V lookup: CDR1 SQVTM, CDR2 ANQGSEA. This chain's CDR3 is CSVRGQGNSYGYTF. The CDR3 DNA reads TGCAGCGTTCGTGGACAGGGAAATAGCTATGGCTACACCTTC.

The chain recombines TRBV29-1 with TRBJ2-1; 8 bases fit TRBD2. Per the germline V gene, CDR1 is SQVTM and CDR2 is ANQGSEA. The CDR3 is 13 residues long. The junction had 3 bases not matched to a gene; V was cut back by 4 bases and J by 4 bases. The CDR3 sequence: CSVVGRVYNEQFF. The CDR3 bases are TGCAGCGTTGTCGGGAGGGTATACAATGAGCAGTTCTTC.

This clone showed up just once. CDR3 nucleotide sequence: TGTGCCAGCAGCTTATATGCTAGCGGGGAGCAGTTCTTC. It specifies CASSLYASGEQFF. V gene TRBV7-3 combines with J gene TRBJ2-1; 8 bases map to TRBD2. CDR1 and CDR2 from the germline V gene are SGHTA and FQGTGA. The CDR3 loop spans 13 amino acids. The ends lost 2 bases at V and 10 bases at J; junction bases unmatched: 4.

V is TRBV28 and J is TRBJ1-5, with 8 bases lining up with TRBD1. J gave up 0 bases and V 6 bases, and 7 bases lay outside the gene matches. The CDR3 sequence is 16 residues long. Per germline, CDR1 MDHEN and CDR2 SYDVKM. The CDR3 sequence: CASRGGQVNSNQPQHF. CDR3 nucleotides: TGTGCCAGCAGGGGGGGACAGGTTAATAGCAATCAGCCCCAGCATTTT.

This clone has only one observation. The rearrangement joins TRBV7-8 to TRBJ1-1; 9 bases map to TRBD1. Germline-derived CDR1 and CDR2 are SGHVS and FQNEAQ. CDR3 size: 20 residues. Germline trimming cut 5 bases from V and 3 bases from J; bases unmatched to any gene: 22. CDR3 sequence (DNA): TGTGCCAGCAGCCCGAAGATCTTACAGGGGGCAGATGGGCTAGACACTGAAGCTTTCTTT. This gives the protein CASSPKILQGADGLDTEAFF.